This is a list of T cell receptor beta chains from one sample in a study of T cell responses to AZD1222 COVID-19 vaccine. TCRdb keeps only in-frame clones here, not all; method: immunoSEQ multiplex PCR. The table lists around 120,000 clones, roughly 93% of them singletons. The sequenced sample was peripheral blood, obtained on day 0 of AZD1222 vaccination. The receptors come from an adult in good health. The CDR3 runs from the conserved cysteine through the conserved F or W. A D gene is named only where the DNA matches it firmly. Size tells how often a clone was seen (once, few, many) or the class of an expanded clone, and some rows leave it out.

size	D	V	J	DNA	CDR3
.	TRBD2	TRBV27	TRBJ2-3	TGTGCCAGCAGTCTAGCTTTTTATGGGAGGGCCGCAGATACGCAGTATTTT	CASSLAFYGRAADTQYF
once	.	TRBV11-2	TRBJ1-5	TGTGCCAGCAGCCCCCAGGAGGGCAGCCAGCCCCAGCATTTT	CASSPQEGSQPQHF
once	.	TRBV11-2	TRBJ1-2	TGTGCCAGCAGCTTAGCGACGATAAACTATGGCTACACCTTC	CASSLATINYGYTF
once	.	TRBV6-6	TRBJ2-5	TGTGCCAGCAGCGCCTCGGAGACCCAGTACTTC	CASSASETQYF
.	.	TRBV19	TRBJ1-2	TGTGCCAGTAATCGTTTGACGGACTATGGCTACACCTTC	CASNRLTDYGYTF
.	TRBD1	TRBV5-4	TRBJ1-1	TGTGCCAGCAGACGGGACAGGCTGAACACTGAAGCTTTCTTT	CASRRDRLNTEAFF
.	TRBD2	TRBV29-1	TRBJ2-1	TGCAGCGCCAAAAAGGCAGCGGGAGAGGGCGGGGAGCAGTTCTTC	CSAKKAAGEGGEQFF
.	.	TRBV28	TRBJ2-5	TGTGCCAGCAGTACTCCGCAAGAGACCCAGTACTTC	CASSTPQETQYF
.	.	TRBV11-2	TRBJ2-5	TGTGCCAGCAGCTTAGGGGAGACCCAGTACTTC	CASSLGETQYF
.	.	TRBV5-6	TRBJ2-5	TGTGCCAGCACGGGGGATGGGACCCAGTACTTC	CASTGDGTQYF
.	TRBD1	TRBV5-1	TRBJ1-2	TGCGCCAGCAGCCCAGGACAGGAGCTTGCTGGCTACACCTTC	CASSPGQELAGYTF
once	.	TRBV18	TRBJ2-2	TGTGCCAGCTCACAAACAGGGACGGGGGAGCTGTTTTTT	CASSQTGTGELFF
once	TRBD1	TRBV19	TRBJ2-3	TGTGCCAGTATGAAGGCGGGACAGGTCGGAACAGATACGCAGTATTTT	CASMKAGQVGTDTQYF
once	TRBD2	TRBV9	TRBJ2-1	TGTGCCAGCAGCCCTGGACTAGCGGAGTACAATGAGCAGTTCTTC	CASSPGLAEYNEQFF
.	.	TRBV27	TRBJ2-1	TGTGCCAGCAGTTGGGTGCCCTACAATGAGCAGTTCTTC	CASSWVPYNEQFF
.	TRBD2	TRBV28	TRBJ2-7	TGTGCCAGCAACCGGGGGGAAAGCGGTGAGCAGTACTTC	CASNRGESGEQYF
.	.	TRBV9	TRBJ2-7	TGTGCCAGCAGCGTAGAGGCTCTGGAGATTTTGTACGAGCAGTACTTC	CASSVEALEILYEQYF
.	.	TRBV5-1	TRBJ2-1	TGCGCCAGCACATCCCCTAGCGCCTACAATGAGCAGTTCTTC	CASTSPSAYNEQFF
.	.	TRBV28	TRBJ1-1	TGTGCCAGCAGTTCCAACAGGGAGGTGAACACTGAAGCTTTCTTT	CASSSNREVNTEAFF
.	TRBD1	TRBV19	TRBJ1-1	TGTGCCAGTGGTGCGGGACAGGGTAGGACTGAAGCTTTCTTT	CASGAGQGRTEAFF
.	.	TRBV5-1	TRBJ1-1	TGCGCCAGCAGCATGCTCGAGGGGCTGAACACTGAAGCTTTCTTT	CASSMLEGLNTEAFF
.	TRBD1	TRBV5-6	TRBJ2-1	TGTGCCAGCAGCTTCGGACAGGCCTACAATGAGCAGTTCTTC	CASSFGQAYNEQFF
.	TRBD2	TRBV5-4	TRBJ2-3	TGTGCCAGCAGCTACGGAGGACTAGCGGGGGGCGATACGCAGTATTTT	CASSYGGLAGGDTQYF
few	.	TRBV3-1/TRBV3-2	TRBJ2-5	TGTGCCAGCAGGTGGGGGGCAGAGACCCAGTACTTC	CASRWGAETQYF
.	.	TRBV27	TRBJ2-1	TGTGCCAGCAATACGAACTTGGTTGAGCAGTTCTTC	CASNTNLVEQFF
once	.	TRBV28	TRBJ1-2	TGTGCCAGCAGTCCCATAACACCCACAGAAACCCAAGGGTATGGCTACACCTTC	CASSPITPTETQGYGYTF
.	.	TRBV19	TRBJ2-1	TGTGCCAGTAGTATAGCCCAGAGCGGATACAATGAGCAGTTCTTC	CASSIAQSGYNEQFF
.	.	TRBV3-1/TRBV3-2	TRBJ2-1	TGTGCCAGCAGCCAATCGGCCATTGAGCAGTTCTTC	CASSQSAIEQFF
.	TRBD1	TRBV28	TRBJ1-5	TGTGCCAGCAGCAGGACAGGGGACTATAGCAATCAGCCCCAGCATTTT	CASSRTGDYSNQPQHF
once	TRBD1	TRBV5-4	TRBJ1-2	TGTGCCAGCAGCTTGGCCATCAGGGAACAGGGGGCAGAGACCTTC	CASSLAIREQGAETF
few	TRBD2	TRBV6-4	TRBJ2-1	TGTGCCAGCAGTGATTTAGCGGGCTCCTACAATGAGCAGTTCTTC	CASSDLAGSYNEQFF
.	.	TRBV28	TRBJ2-7	TGTGCCGGGGGGAGTGGCGGGACGGTCGACGAGCAGTACTTC	CAGGSGGTVDEQYF
.	TRBD1	TRBV12-3/TRBV12-4	TRBJ1-4	TGTGCCAGCAGTTTGGACAGGGGGGAAAAACTGTTTTTT	CASSLDRGEKLFF
.	.	TRBV10-1	TRBJ2-1	TGCGCCAGCAGTGATCTGGACCGAAACTCCTACAATGAGCAGTTCTTC	CASSDLDRNSYNEQFF
.	TRBD2	TRBV28	TRBJ2-1	TGTGCCAGCAGACCAGCGGGGGACTACAATGAGCAGTTCTTC	CASRPAGDYNEQFF
.	.	TRBV19	TRBJ2-7	TGTGCCAGTAGTAAAAGGGTTGACACTATTCACTCCTACGAGCAGTACTTC	CASSKRVDTIHSYEQYF
.	.	TRBV6-5	TRBJ1-1	TGTGCCAGCAGCCCAATGACAGCAATAGACACTGAAGCTTTCTTT	CASSPMTAIDTEAFF
.	.	TRBV7-9	TRBJ1-4	TGTGCCAGCACCCCCGCAGGTGCAACTAATGAAAAACTGTTTTTT	CASTPAGATNEKLFF
.	.	TRBV7-9	TRBJ2-7	TGTGCCAGCAGCCCCCCCCTTACTAGCCCTGCCTACGAGCAGTACTTC	CASSPPLTSPAYEQYF
.	TRBD2	TRBV9	TRBJ2-7	TGTGCCAGCAGCCGGACTAGCGGGAGAGACGAGCAGTACTTC	CASSRTSGRDEQYF
.	.	TRBV7-6	TRBJ1-2	TGTGCCAGCAGCTCGGACGGGTCGGGCTATGGCTACACCTTC	CASSSDGSGYGYTF
once	TRBD1	TRBV19	TRBJ1-5	TGTGCCAGTAAAGGAACAGGGGGCGTCAATCAGCCCCAGCATTTT	CASKGTGGVNQPQHF
.	.	TRBV5-1	TRBJ1-1	TGCGCCAGCAGCTTCGACACCGAACAAGCTTTCTTT	CASSFDTEQAFF
.	.	TRBV5-4	TRBJ1-6	TGTGCCAGCAGCTTGTCCCTCACACAGGGTTCACCCCTCCACTTT	CASSLSLTQGSPLHF
once	TRBD1	TRBV24-1	TRBJ1-2	TGTGCCACCAGTGATTCGGGACAGGGCCTCGACTATGGCTACACCTTC	CATSDSGQGLDYGYTF
.	TRBD1	TRBV11-2	TRBJ1-3	TGTGCCAGCAGCCCACGGGACAGGGTCTTTGGAAACACCATATATTTT	CASSPRDRVFGNTIYF
.	TRBD2	TRBV19	TRBJ2-3	TGTGCCAGTAGTACCCGGACTAGCGGGGGCACAGATACGCAGTATTTT	CASSTRTSGGTDTQYF
.	TRBD1	TRBV3-1/TRBV3-2	TRBJ1-6	TGTGCCAGCAGCACCCGGACAGGACTTGGCTCACCCCTCCACTTT	CASSTRTGLGSPLHF
.	.	TRBV6-4	TRBJ1-2	TGTGCCAGCAGTGCGGGGGCGGCCGGCTACACCTTC	CASSAGAAGYTF